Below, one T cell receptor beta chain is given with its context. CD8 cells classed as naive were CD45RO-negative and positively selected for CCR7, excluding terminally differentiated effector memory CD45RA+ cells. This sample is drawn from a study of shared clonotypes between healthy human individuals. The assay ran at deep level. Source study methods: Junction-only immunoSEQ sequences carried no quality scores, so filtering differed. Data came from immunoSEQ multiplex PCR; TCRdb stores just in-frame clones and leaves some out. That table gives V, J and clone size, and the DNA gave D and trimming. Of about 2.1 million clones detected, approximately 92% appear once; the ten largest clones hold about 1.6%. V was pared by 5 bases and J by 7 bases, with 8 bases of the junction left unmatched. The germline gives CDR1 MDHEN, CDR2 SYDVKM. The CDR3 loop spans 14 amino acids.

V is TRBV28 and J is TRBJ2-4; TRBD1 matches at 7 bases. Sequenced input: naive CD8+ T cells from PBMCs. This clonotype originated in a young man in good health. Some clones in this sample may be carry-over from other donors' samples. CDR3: CASSADRVRNIQYF. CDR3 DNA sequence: TGTGCCAGCAGTGCAGACAGGGTGAGGAACATTCAGTACTTC.